One T cell receptor (beta chain) is described in this entry. Its specificity is not known. The sample belongs to a study of graft-versus-host responses after intestinal transplantation. Whole-study results and caveats: GvH clones surfaced in recipient marrow, some emerging earlier in ileum or blood.

Trimming stripped 7 bases from V and 5 bases from J, with 21 bases between. The CDR3 runs to 15 residues. CDR1 is SGHKS and CDR2 is YYEKEE in the germline V gene (reference sequence). Clones were read by immunoSEQ multiplex PCR, and TCRdb kept only the in-frame ones, dropping some. This sample has some 150,000 clones, with about 90% found just once. Sequencing used unstimulated CD4+ T cells sorted from spleen or lymph node cells, obtained before intestinal transplant. The clonotype originates from a human donor who received an intestinal transplant. The chain carries TRBV5-5 and TRBJ1-2; weak D call: TRBD1 (5 bases). The CDR3 region has the DNA TGTGCCAGCCAGGAGGGACCGCTGGTTTCGTATGGCTACACCTTC. The encoded protein is CASQEGPLVSYGYTF.